This T cell receptor beta chain was profiled in a study of blood T cell repertoires in COVID-19. About the study: COVID-19 samples collected from the United States, Italy and Spain covered acute and convalescent phases.

Source study methods: By means of reference gene primer amplification, nucleated cell counts were estimated. The data were produced by immunoSEQ multiplex PCR, yet TCRdb's version contains in-frame clones alone and is incomplete. Clone size and V and J calls were adopted from that table, with D and trimming inferred from the DNA. The table shows under 90,000 clones, with more than 75% occurring only once. The V and J ends lost 8 bases and 1 base, in that order; junction bases with no gene match: 6. This CDR3 is 13 amino acids long. Germline V gives CDR1 GTSNPN, CDR2 SVGIG (reference sequence). Sequenced sample: peripheral blood. The TCR originated in a human donor in a cohort sampled during active COVID-19. V and J are TRBV30 and TRBJ2-5; 8 bases line up with TRBD2. The CDR3 DNA follows: TGTGCCCGCGGGCTAGCGGGCCAAGAGACCCAGTACTTC. Translating it yields CARGLAGQETQYF.